This paragraph reports one T cell receptor (beta chain). Its target is not known. This specimen belongs to a study of post-analysis software for immune sequencing data. About the research overall: Relapsing-remitting, secondary progressive and progressive-relapsing multiple sclerosis were all included among the disease courses.

Unique-molecular-identifier-tagged TCR beta cDNA libraries were used. TCRdb analysed the PCR reads with MiXCR anew, one entry per CDR3 protein. The table shows about 460,000 distinct CDR3 sequences, with less than 45% occurring only once. Study results and caveats: There was significantly lower normalized Chao1 diversity in multiple sclerosis patients than in controls. Samples sharing a preparation batch grouped tightly together when assessed by F measure.

The TCR sequence derives from a girl under 18 with multiple sclerosis. Input material: blood.

The CDR3 reads CSGTGTGYEQYF. In DNA form, the CDR3 reads TGCAGCGGTACCGGGACAGGCTACGAGCAGTACTTC. J is TRBJ2-5 and V is TRBV29-1; 8 bases agree with TRBD1. The J call is doubtful: the DNA matches TRBJ2-7 better. Germline V lookup: CDR1 SQVTM, CDR2 ANQGSEA. CDR3 size: 12 residues.